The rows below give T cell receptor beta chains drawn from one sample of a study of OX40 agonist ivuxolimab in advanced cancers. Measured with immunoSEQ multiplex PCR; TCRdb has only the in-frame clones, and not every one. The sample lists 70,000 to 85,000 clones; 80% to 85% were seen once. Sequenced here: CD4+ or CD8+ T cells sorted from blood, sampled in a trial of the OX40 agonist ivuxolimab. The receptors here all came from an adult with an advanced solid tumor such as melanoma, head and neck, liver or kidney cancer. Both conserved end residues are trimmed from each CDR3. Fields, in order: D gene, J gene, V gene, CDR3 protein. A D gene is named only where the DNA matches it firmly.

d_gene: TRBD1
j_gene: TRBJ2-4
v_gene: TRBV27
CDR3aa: ASSSFGQGWNIQY

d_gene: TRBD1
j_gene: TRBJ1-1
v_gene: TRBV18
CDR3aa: ASSPGQGNTEAF

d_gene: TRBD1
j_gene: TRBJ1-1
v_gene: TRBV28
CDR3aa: ASSLYGTGNTEAF

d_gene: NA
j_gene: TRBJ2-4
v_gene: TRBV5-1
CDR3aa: ASSSGTIQY

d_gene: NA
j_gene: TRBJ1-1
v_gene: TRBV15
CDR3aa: ATGQGGVNTEAF

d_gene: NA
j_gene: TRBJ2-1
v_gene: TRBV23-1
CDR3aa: ASSQSDPRRVIIRNEQF

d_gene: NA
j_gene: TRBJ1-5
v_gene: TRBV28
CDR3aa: ASSLWAREQPQH

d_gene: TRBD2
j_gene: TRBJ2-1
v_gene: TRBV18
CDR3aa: ASSPRTSGLAV

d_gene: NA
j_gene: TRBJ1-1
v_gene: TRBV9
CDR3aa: ASSVAVRGNTEAF

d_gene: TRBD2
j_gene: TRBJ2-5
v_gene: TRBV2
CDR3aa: ASSRGLAGSTQY

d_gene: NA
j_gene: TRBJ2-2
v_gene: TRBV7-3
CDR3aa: ASSLQGATGELF

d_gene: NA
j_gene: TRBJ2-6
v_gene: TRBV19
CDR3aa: ASSISRVGSSSGANVLT

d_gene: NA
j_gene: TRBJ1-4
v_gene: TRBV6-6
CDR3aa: ASSREGRINEKLF

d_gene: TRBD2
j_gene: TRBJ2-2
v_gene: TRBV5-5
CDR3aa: ASSGTSGQHEGTGELF

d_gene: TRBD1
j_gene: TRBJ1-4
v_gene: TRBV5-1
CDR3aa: ASSLRQGNEKLF

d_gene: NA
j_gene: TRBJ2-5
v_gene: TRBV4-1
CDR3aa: ASSRVREETQY

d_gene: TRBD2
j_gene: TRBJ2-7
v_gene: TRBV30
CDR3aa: ARTGSGGEQY